What follows are 4 T cell receptor beta chains derived from one specimen sequenced in a study of T-cell reconstitution after alpha-beta-depleted transplantation in children. Researchers prepared the TCRbeta library using unique molecular identifiers, the study reports. From the PCR reads, TCRdb called clonotypes with MiXCR, one entry per CDR3 protein. In the table there are some 15,000 distinct CDR3 sequences, 5.1% of which are singletons. Specimen: PBMCs, collected before TCRalphabeta/CD19-depleted stem cell transplant. The receptors shown here come from a boy aged 5-17 years with acute lymphoblastic leukemia, due to receive a stem cell transplant.

This clonotype appeared many times. V is TRBV19 and J is TRBJ1-5; possible D gene TRBD1, 5 bases. Between the trimmed V and J ends, which lost 3 bases and 3 bases, there was a span of 12 bases. CDR3 length equals 15 residues. Germline CDR1 is LNHDA and CDR2 is SQIVND (reference sequence). The CDR3 region has the DNA TGTGCCAGTAGTATGGGAGGAGGGACCAATCAGCCCCAGCATTTT. Its protein product is CASSMGGGTNQPQHF.

At least ten counts were recorded for this clonotype. This chain joins TRBV7-9 and TRBJ1-2, with D uncertain. Trimming shortened V by 4 bases and J by 7 bases, and 7 bases separated the two germline ends. Germline V gene sequence: CDR1 SEHNR, CDR2 FQNEAQ (reference sequence). There are 11 residues in the CDR3. In DNA, the CDR3 is TGTGCCAGCAGCTATAACCTTGGCTACACCTTC. This codes for CASSYNLGYTF.

This clonotype was picked up many times. This chain links TRBV11-1 with TRBJ2-6; possible D gene TRBD1, 5 bases. The CDR3 has 18 residues. V was cut by 6 bases and J by 0 bases, with 18 bases left in between. Per germline, CDR1 SGHAT and CDR2 FQDESV (reference sequence). As DNA, the CDR3 is TGTGCCAGCAGGCCCGCCCCAGGGTTATCCTCTGGGGCCAACGTCCTGACTTTC. Its protein is CASRPAPGLSSGANVLTF.

This clonotype was observed many times. V is TRBV5-6 and J is TRBJ2-5; D is unresolved. The CDR3 runs to 16 residues. Trimming took off 3 bases at V and 0 bases at J, with 15 bases between the two ends. Germline V CDR1 and CDR2: SGHDT, YYEEEE. This CDR3 is CASSSRYSEYQETQYF. CDR3 sequence (DNA): TGTGCCAGCAGCTCGCGTTATTCCGAGTACCAAGAGACCCAGTACTTC.